This T cell receptor beta chain derives from a study of identical twins (dated by TCRdb to about 2016). In the study overall: To test whether fetal clonotypes persist, the study used deep sequencing on TCR alpha and beta repertoires from monozygotic twins, unrelated adults of various ages, and cord blood. Replicate twin experiments were performed at different times using different library preparation protocols to rule out contamination. Study-level results and caveats: Compared with coincidental sharing between unrelated individuals, an excess of low generation-probability sequences was observed among out-of-frame TCR alpha sequences shared between twins. In monozygotic twins, out-of-frame TCR alpha sharing was systematically underestimated by recombination models, although the models agreed with sharing between unrelated individuals. Invariant T cells such as MAIT and iNKT could partly confound zero-insertion analyses, though diverse VJ usage argued against this for most clonotypes. Because the same donors could not be followed over many years, conclusions were based on cross-sectional statistical analysis. A weaker excess of twin sharing was found in beta out-of-frame sequences because the signal-to-noise ratio was lowered by fewer shared sequences. Fewer insertions were carried by abundant cord blood beta clonotypes, a similar but weaker trend appeared in young adult naive repertoires, and no such trend appeared in memory repertoires.

On this clonotype: Its antigen remains unidentified. One base away there is no much larger clone; base qualities are not given.

Receptor libraries were prepared by 5' RACE. Sequenced using an Illumina HiSeq 2000. Template switching introduced a universal primer binding site; the final cDNA contained a unique molecular identifier, enabling accurate counting of TCR cDNA molecules. First-strand cDNA for TCR alpha and beta chains was synthesized from specific primers in the conserved constant-segment region. To control for contamination, every cDNA library was double barcoded, receiving both a SMART-Mk sample barcode and Illumina barcodes. Two successive PCR steps introduced TruSeq adapter sequences along with Illumina sample barcodes. The TCR alpha and beta cDNA libraries were sequenced on the Illumina HiSeq platform using custom primers. Processing in the source paper ran as follows. MiGEC was used to process raw reads and extract unique molecular identifiers, and MiXCR was used to find CDR3 positions. Recombination models were inferred per individual with the repgenHMM and IGoR tools using an EM algorithm. Shared clonotypes were analyzed with the tcR package in R, and sharing was normalized by the product of cloneset sizes. To study raw recombination free of thymic and clonal selection effects, out-of-frame nonproductive sequences were analyzed. The public reads were reanalyzed by TCRdb: fastp trimming at Q25, MiXCR alignment, in-frame beta chains only. Entries that share a CDR3 protein sequence are merged under the most common genes and DNA. The V and J calls and clone size come from TCRdb's table, not from the authors' own analysis. The sample contains 520,000 or so distinct CDR3 sequences, around 20% of them found a single time. Of the sample, around 1% falls within the top ten clones.

Including the terminal cysteine and phenylalanine, the CDR3 comprises 14 residues. The retained sequence is limited to the CDR3, 42 bases, with the frame set at the first base. The CDR1 and CDR2 encoded by the germline V gene are SGHTA and FQGNSA. Trimming accounts for 7 bases at V and 7 bases at J, while the number of junction bases matched to no gene is 7. Every donor was a healthy Caucasian. The twin cohort consisted of three pairs of female monozygotic twins, all aged roughly 18 to 29 years. Positive isolation kits from Invitrogen were used to isolate CD4+ and CD8+ T cell populations. The data were also submitted as part of a second study, on T cells expressing NK-cell markers. The second study, in turn, reports: In sorted CD3+CD56+NKG2C+, CD3+CD56+NKG2C- and CD3+CD56-NKG2C+ T-cell subsets from about eight donors, TCR beta-chain repertoires were profiled. Among the eight sequenced donors, only one was HCMV-seronegative, while the other seven were HCMV-seropositive. In several experiments an anti-gammadeltaTCR antibody was added to restrict sorting to alphabetaTCR-expressing T cells. In a handful of donors, the dominant CD3+CD56+NKG2C+ clonotypes ranked among the top 10 CD8+ clonotypes, making up 1.0-7.0% of CD8+ T cells. Those dominant clonotypes were again the most abundant among CD3+CD56-NKG2C+ cells in a handful of donors, at roughly 28.3-65%. It remained unclear whether the expanded NKG2C-expressing T cell clones were specific for HCMV antigens. The study sequenced eight donors, all healthy volunteers chosen at random: three men and five women. A commercial ELISA kit detecting HCMV-specific IgG in serum was used to determine HCMV serostatus. Reads were demultiplexed and grouped by UMI with MIGEC, and clonotypes were assembled and quantified with MiTCR. To exclude erroneous sequences, only TCR cDNA sequences supported by at least two reads were retained. The tcR package was used for downstream repertoire analysis, with clonotypes matched between fractions based on CDR3 nucleotide sequence plus V segment. VDJmatch was used to annotate antigen specificity against VDJdb, with one amino acid substitution in CDR3 permitted.

Specimen: CD4+ T cells sorted from blood. This chain joins TRBV7-2 to TRBJ2-2; 9 junctional bases match TRBD1. The origin of this receptor is a young woman in good health. The sequenced DNA is TGTGCCAGCAACCAACAGGGGGCGTTCGGGGAGCTGTTTTTT. Translated, it reads CASNQQGAFGELFF.